This passage covers 15 T cell receptor beta chains from one sample sequenced in a study of blood T cell repertoires in COVID-19. TCRdb's copy holds only in-frame clones and misses some; the assay was immunoSEQ multiplex PCR. The table lists 10,000 to 11,000 clones, 80% of them singletons. Sequenced input: peripheral blood. All receptors come from a man aged 65 to 79 with active COVID-19.

The chain recombines TRBV27 with TRBJ2-3; D gene ambiguous. The V end was cut by 5 bases, the J end by 7 bases, with 7 bases between. Germline V gene sequence: CDR1 MNHEY, CDR2 SMNVEV (reference sequence). The CDR3 has 11 amino acids. The CDR3 is CASSPINTQYF. The CDR3 DNA reads as TGTGCCAGCAGTCCCATCAATACGCAGTATTTT.

The gene calls are TRBV4-3 and TRBJ1-2; maybe TRBD1 (6 bases). The CDR3 is 14 residues long. V gave up 0 bases and J gave up 5 bases, with 10 bases separating them. The germline V gene has CDR1 LGHNA and CDR2 YSLEER. CDR3 DNA: TGCGCCAGCAGCCAAGATAACAGGGTTTATGGCTACACCTTC. Amino acids: CASSQDNRVYGYTF.

This clone was counted a single time. This chain links TRBV5-8 with TRBJ1-2; 7 bases fit TRBD1. The CDR3 length is 15 residues. CDR1 is SGHTS, CDR2 YDEGEE, per germline. Unmatched junction bases numbered 9, after V lost 0 bases and J lost 7 bases. The CDR3 DNA reads TGTGCCAGCAGCTTGGTGGACAGGCCATTTGGTGGCTACACCTTC. It yields the protein CASSLVDRPFGGYTF.

The chain has TRBV6-5 and TRBJ2-7, with TRBD1 matching 9 bases. In germline, CDR1 is MNHEY, CDR2 SVGAGI. V was clipped by 7 bases and J by 7 bases; unmatched bases: 11. This CDR3 contains 14 residues. The CDR3 region is CASKGDRDWWEQYF. In DNA form, the CDR3 reads TGTGCCAGCAAAGGGGACAGGGATTGGTGGGAGCAGTACTTC.

The genes are TRBV5-1 and TRBJ1-2, with a possible D match to TRBD1 (5 bases). The CDR3 loop spans 19 amino acids. The germline V gene has CDR1 SGHRS and CDR2 YFSETQ. V lost 4 bases, J lost 7 bases, and 32 bases lay in between. Written as DNA, the CDR3 is TGCGCCAGCAGCCCGGGTATTTCCCTAGGAGACAGCACTTATGGTGGCTACACCTTC. Translating gives CASSPGISLGDSTYGGYTF.

This clone was counted a few times. V usage is TRBV7-2 and J usage is TRBJ2-3; weak D call: TRBD1 (5 bases). Looked up from germline, CDR1 is SGHTA and CDR2 is FQGNSA. This CDR3 region has 14 residues. The ends were cut back, 3 bases at V and 5 bases at J, with 12 bases in the middle. CDR3 amino acids: CASSFFRVGDTQYF. CDR3 nucleotide sequence: TGTGCCAGCAGCTTTTTCAGGGTTGGAGATACGCAGTATTTT.

The chain carries TRBV7-8 and TRBJ1-1; no reliable D call. CDR1 SGHVS and CDR2 FQNEAQ come from the germline V gene. This CDR3 is built from 14 residues. Trimming took 2 bases from V and 0 from J, leaving 7 bases between them. The CDR3 sequence is CASSLQSMNTEAFF. CDR3 nucleotide sequence: TGTGCCAGCAGCTTACAGTCCATGAACACTGAAGCTTTCTTT.

This chain joins TRBV11-2 and TRBJ2-5, with 10 nucleotides matching TRBD1. This CDR3 comprises 16 residues. Germline V gene sequence: CDR1 SGHAT, CDR2 FQNNGV. J gave up 2 bases and V 5 bases, and 8 bases lay outside the gene matches. The CDR3 DNA is TGTGCCAGCAGCGGACAGGGGGTCTGGATACAAGAGACCCAGTACTTC. Its protein product is CASSGQGVWIQETQYF.

CDR3 bases: TGTGCCAGCTCGCCCAGCTTAGCGGGGGGAACCTACGAGCAGTACTTC. Its translation is CASSPSLAGGTYEQYF. The chain recombines TRBV18 with TRBJ2-7; 10 positions agree with TRBD2. V shed 6 bases and J 2 bases; nucleotides not matched to a gene: 10. The CDR3 covers 16 residues. Per the germline V gene, CDR1 is KGHSH and CDR2 is LQKENI.

The chain joins TRBV10-3 to TRBJ2-7; TRBD2 is a possible D gene (5 bases). The CDR3 is 15 residues long. CDR1 is ENHRY, CDR2 SYGVKD, per germline. V lost 2 bases, J lost 3 bases, and 14 bases lay in between. The CDR3 nucleotides are TGTGCCATCAGTGAGATAGAGGGTCGGTACTACGAGCAGTACTTC. Protein: CAISEIEGRYYEQYF.

CDR3 in DNA: TGTGCCGATAGAGGGACAGGGGGCTTGAACACTGAAGCTTTCTTT. This gives the protein CADRGTGGLNTEAFF. The rearrangement uses TRBV2 and TRBJ1-1; 12 bases map to TRBD1. The CDR3 runs 15 residues. The trim removed 11 bases at V and 0 bases at J, leaving 7 bases unmatched. Germline CDR1 is SNHLY and CDR2 is FYNNEI.

The chain carries TRBV3-1 (or the pseudogene TRBV3-2) and TRBJ1-3, with D perhaps matching TRBD1 (6 bases). Germline CDR1 reads LGHDT; CDR2 reads YNNKEL (reference sequence). The CDR3 is made up of 12 amino acids. V lost 6 bases to trimming and J lost 3 bases, with 6 bases between them. DNA for the CDR3: TGTGCCAGCAGAGGGGGTGGAAACACCATATATTTT. Translated, it gives CASRGGGNTIYF.

The chain employs TRBV2 and TRBJ1-6; weak D call: TRBD1 (6 bases). This CDR3 has 14 residues. The germline V gene has CDR1 SNHLY and CDR2 FYNNEI. V lost 6 bases, J lost 9 bases, and 15 bases lay in between. This chain's CDR3 is CASRPQGGSSPLHF. The CDR3 coding sequence is TGTGCCAGCAGGCCACAGGGTGGGAGTTCACCCCTCCACTTT.

This chain links TRBV6-5 with TRBJ1-5; D possibly corresponds to TRBD1 (6 bases). The CDR3 is 13 amino acids. With 6 bases removed from V and 7 bases from J, the gap between germline ends came to 13 bases. CDR1 MNHEY and CDR2 SVGAGI come from the germline V gene. The CDR3 DNA sequence: TGTGCCAGCAGCTATGGGACACCCCAGCCCCAGCATTTT. As protein: CASSYGTPQPQHF.

This chain uses TRBV10-3 with TRBJ1-1; 7 bases line up with TRBD1. In germline, CDR1 is ENHRY, CDR2 SYGVKD. The J segment lost 1 base and the V segment lost 5 bases, leaving 4 bases of the junction unmatched. CDR3 length: 14 residues. The CDR3 loop is CAISFQGGNTEAFF. CDR3 in DNA: TGTGCCATCAGTTTCCAGGGGGGGAACACTGAAGCTTTCTTT.